This T cell receptor beta chain stems from a study of cytomegalovirus exposure and HLA in healthy donors. General study findings and limits: Common viral pathogens (according to a later analysis) appeared linked to several of the most significant clusters. The study designated 164 TCR beta chains cytomegalovirus-associated.

PCR employed 60 Vbeta and 13 Jbeta primers. The protocol was immunoSEQ multiplex PCR, while the TCRdb copy is restricted to in-frame clones and leaves out a portion. There are 120,000 or so clones in the sample; about 80% occur only once, and 1% lies in the top ten. Germline loops: CDR1 SGHRS, CDR2 YFSETQ. There are 13 residues in the CDR3. Trimming stripped 0 bases from V and 6 bases from J, with 7 bases between. Concerning this clone itself: Its antigen is still unknown.

This receptor was identified in a man aged 35 to 55 in good health and CMV-seronegative. The chain couples TRBV5-1 to TRBJ2-1, with D perhaps TRBD1 (5 bases). Sequencing was carried out using PBMCs. The CDR3 DNA follows: TGCGCCAGCAGCTTGGGACAGACCAATGAGCAGTTCTTC. This encodes CASSLGQTNEQFF.